One and the same sample provided the 27 T cell receptor beta chains below, sequenced in a study of robustness of blood B and T cell sequencing. mRNA, not genomic DNA, served as the source for TCR beta repertoires. A 5' template-switch oligo added a universal priming site during cDNA synthesis. The template-switch oligo carried a 12-nucleotide random UMI tagging each cDNA molecule. A single record per CDR3 protein comes from TCRdb applying MiXCR to the PCR reads. The sample includes over 1,400 distinct CDR3 sequences, roughly two thirds of them seen just once. What was sequenced was peripheral blood. The receptors stem from a human donor in good health.

This clonotype was counted a single time. The genes are TRBV10-3 and TRBJ2-7; tentative D call: TRBD1 (6 bases). CDR1 and CDR2 from the germline V gene are ENHRY and SYGVKD. The CDR3 has 13 residues. V was trimmed by 9 bases and J by 4 bases, leaving 16 bases between them. Here the CDR3 reads CAMASQGSYEQYF. In DNA form, the CDR3 reads TGTGCCATGGCCTCTCAGGGGTCTTACGAGCAGTACTTC.

J is TRBJ2-3 and V is TRBV24-1; 8 nucleotides line up with TRBD2. V dropped 4 bases and J dropped 1; count of bases not matched to a gene: 9. Germline CDR1 is KGHDR and CDR2 is SFDVKD. This CDR3 region has 17 residues. The CDR3 nucleotides read TGTGCCACCAGTGACCTTGCTTGGCGGGGGGGCACAGATACGCAGTATTTT. Translated, it gives CATSDLAWRGGTDTQYF.

The rearrangement links TRBV20-1 to TRBJ1-1, with D perhaps matching TRBD1 (6 bases). The CDR3 is 13 residues long. Looked up from germline, CDR1 is DFQATT and CDR2 is SNEGSKA (reference sequence). The V gene lost 7 bases and the J gene lost 3 bases, with 15 bases spanning the gap. CDR3: CSVGGGRDTEAFF. In nucleotides, the CDR3 is TGCAGTGTCGGGGGCGGTAGAGACACTGAAGCTTTCTTT.

The V gene is TRBV6-1, the J gene TRBJ1-2; D remains unclear. The germline gives CDR1 MNHNS, CDR2 SASEGT. V was shortened by 6 bases and J by 3 bases, with 17 bases between the two germline ends. The CDR3 runs to 15 residues. CDR3: CASSWLPGGDYGYTF. The CDR3 nucleotides read TGTGCCAGCAGCTGGCTCCCCGGCGGAGACTATGGCTACACCTTC.

This chain links TRBV7-9 with TRBJ1-2, with D hard to call. The V gene lost 5 bases and the J gene lost 1 base, with 14 bases spanning the gap. The germline V gene has CDR1 SEHNR and CDR2 FQNEAQ (reference sequence). The CDR3 is 15 residues long. The chain's CDR3 is CASSPPRPNNYGYTF. DNA of the CDR3: TGTGCCAGCAGCCCACCCCGTCCAAATAACTATGGCTACACCTTC.

The chain is built from TRBV10-3 and TRBJ1-5; TRBD1 might be the D (6 bases). V was cut by 5 bases and J by 5 bases, with 13 bases left in between. The CDR3 length is 14 residues. The germline gives CDR1 ENHRY, CDR2 SYGVKD. CDR3 DNA sequence: TGTGCCATCAGTCTCTCTGAGGGGGATCAGCCCCAGCATTTT. Translated: CAISLSEGDQPQHF.

The V and J genes are TRBV20-1 and TRBJ1-2; D remains ambiguous. The germline V gene has CDR1 DFQATT and CDR2 SNEGSKA (reference sequence). Trimming took 4 bases from V and 2 from J, leaving 11 bases between them. CDR3 length: 13 residues. CDR3 nucleotides: TGCAGTGCTACTCTGGCCTTCAACTATGGCTACACCTTC. This encodes CSATLAFNYGYTF.

The V and J genes are TRBV6-5 and TRBJ1-1, with D perhaps matching TRBD1 (5 bases). Germline V gene data show CDR1 as MNHEY and CDR2 as SVGAGI. CDR3 size: 13 residues. Trimming removed 2 bases from V and 7 bases from J, with 11 bases in between. DNA for the CDR3: TGTGCCAGCAGTTACCCTGGGGGGGATGAAGCTTTCTTT. Translated: CASSYPGGDEAFF.

V usage is TRBV3-1 and J usage is TRBJ2-7; D possibly corresponds to TRBD1 (6 bases). CDR1 and CDR2 from the germline V gene are LGHDT and YNNKEL (reference sequence). Trimming stripped 1 base from V and 1 base from J, with 11 bases between. CDR3 length equals 15 residues. Written as DNA, the CDR3 is TGTGCCAGCAGCCAAGCCGTAGGGGGTTCCTACGAGCAGTACTTC. Residues: CASSQAVGGSYEQYF.

This clonotype has just a few counts. The chain has TRBV6-5 and TRBJ2-1; TRBD1 agrees at 7 bases. J gave up 3 bases and V 6 bases, and 8 bases lay outside the gene matches. CDR3 size: 15 residues. Germline CDR1 MNHEY, CDR2 SVGAGI. The CDR3 bases are TGTGCCAGCAGCCTCCGGGACAGTGACTACAATGAGCAGTTCTTC. Translating it yields CASSLRDSDYNEQFF.

The J gene is TRBJ2-2, the V gene TRBV29-1, with D unclear. V was clipped by 4 bases and J by 0 bases, with 6 bases between them. CDR3 length: 13 amino acids. CDR1 is SQVTM, CDR2 ANQGSEA, per germline. This chain's CDR3 is CSVGQTNTGELFF. The CDR3 DNA sequence: TGCAGCGTTGGGCAGACGAACACCGGGGAGCTGTTTTTT.

The CDR3 region has the DNA TGTGCCAGCAGCTTAACGCCCCGGACAGGGCCTTCCGGCTACACCTTC. Translation gives CASSLTPRTGPSGYTF. This chain uses TRBV7-3 with TRBJ1-2; 8 bases are a match to TRBD1. The germline V gene has CDR1 SGHTA and CDR2 FQGTGA. Trimming took 0 bases from V and 8 from J; bases not matched to a gene: 11. CDR3 length equals 16 residues.

The CDR3 spells CAISNFYSYTSYEQYF. The CDR3 DNA follows: TGTGCCATCAGTAACTTCTACAGTTATACCTCCTACGAGCAGTACTTC. The V gene is TRBV10-3, the J gene TRBJ2-7; D unclear. Germline CDR1 reads ENHRY; CDR2 reads SYGVKD. V was pared by 5 bases and J by 0 bases, with 17 bases between. CDR3 length equals 16 residues.

The chain carries TRBV6-5 and TRBJ1-2; TRBD1 matches at 9 bases. This CDR3 region has 16 residues. Germline assignment: CDR1 MNHEY and CDR2 SVGAGI. V gave up 0 bases and J gave up 3 bases; unmatched junction bases: 5. The CDR3 DNA follows: TGTGCCAGCAGTTACTCAGGGACAGGGATGGACTATGGCTACACCTTC. Amino acids: CASSYSGTGMDYGYTF.

V and J are TRBV5-5 and TRBJ2-7, with TRBD1 matching over 7 bases. Germline V gene sequence: CDR1 SGHKS, CDR2 YYEKEE (reference sequence). CDR3 length: 13 amino acids. The V gene end was trimmed by 3 bases and the J gene end by 7 bases; junction bases not matched to a gene: 7. This CDR3 is CASSSRTGVEQYF. The CDR3 DNA follows: TGTGCCAGCAGCTCCAGAACAGGGGTGGAGCAGTACTTC.

This clonotype was seen more than once but under ten times. The genes are TRBV6-2 or TRBV6-3 and TRBJ2-1, with D perhaps matching TRBD2 (6 bases). This CDR3 has 12 residues. Germline assignment: CDR1 MNHEY and CDR2 SVGEGT. Trimming removed 5 bases from V and 7 bases from J, with 9 bases in between. CDR3 amino acids: CASSHGGNEQFF. In DNA form, the CDR3 reads TGTGCCAGCAGTCATGGAGGGAATGAGCAGTTCTTC.

V usage is TRBV11-3 and J usage is TRBJ1-1, with 9 bases identical to TRBD1. The CDR3 sequence is 14 residues long. Germline CDR1 and CDR2: SGHNT and YENEEA. With 5 bases clipped from V and 7 bases from J, the junction kept 8 bases outside the gene matches. The CDR3 DNA sequence: TGTGCCAGCAGCCTACGGGGACAGGGCCGTGAAGCTTTCTTT. Its translation is CASSLRGQGREAFF.

The sample holds a few counts of this clonotype. The rearrangement uses TRBV18 and TRBJ1-1; D is possibly TRBD1 (6 bases). Trimming took 4 bases from V and 1 from J, leaving 7 bases between them. Looked up from germline, CDR1 is KGHSH and CDR2 is LQKENI. The CDR3 length is 13 residues. The DNA for the CDR3 is TGTGCCAGCTCACAGGACAGGAACACTGAAGCTTTCTTT. Its translation: CASSQDRNTEAFF.

The rearrangement joins TRBV19 to TRBJ2-1; TRBD2 agrees at 11 bases. This CDR3 region has 17 residues. J lost 7 bases, V lost 5 bases, and 13 bases had no gene match. The V gene's germline CDR1 is LNHDA and CDR2 SQIVND (reference sequence). Written as DNA, the CDR3 is TGTGCCAGTAGTTGGGGTGCTAGCGGGGGGCGGGGGAATGAGCAGTTCTTC. This sequence encodes CASSWGASGGRGNEQFF.

In DNA form, the CDR3 reads TGTGCCAGCAGTCCTAGGACAGGGGACACTGAAGCTTTCTTT. Encoded protein: CASSPRTGDTEAFF. The V gene is TRBV11-2, the J gene TRBJ1-1, with 9 bases identical to TRBD1. This CDR3 has 14 amino acids. V lost 6 bases to trimming and J lost 3 bases; unmatched junction nucleotides: 5. CDR1 is SGHAT, CDR2 FQNNGV, per germline.

Only a few counts were recorded for this clonotype. This chain connects TRBV3-1 to TRBJ1-1; 9 bases line up with TRBD1. This CDR3 region has 12 residues. Germline trimming cut 5 bases from V and 11 bases from J; bases unmatched to any gene: 6. Per the germline V gene, CDR1 is LGHDT and CDR2 is YNNKEL (reference sequence). CDR3 sequence reads: CASSIRDRDAFF. CDR3 DNA: TGTGCCAGCAGCATCCGGGACAGGGACGCTTTCTTT.

The chain links TRBV20-1 to TRBJ2-1; 9 nucleotides agree with TRBD1. V lost 3 bases and J lost 9; bases outside the gene matches: 15. The CDR3 has 16 amino acids. In germline, CDR1 is DFQATT, CDR2 SNEGSKA (reference sequence). The CDR3, as DNA: TGCAGTGCTAGGAAACGGACAGGGGAGGGGTTTGGTGAGCAGTTCTTC. Translated: CSARKRTGEGFGEQFF.

This clonotype has more than one count but fewer than ten. The rearrangement joins TRBV23-1 to TRBJ1-2; D ambiguous. TRBV23-1 is marked as an open reading frame, function uncertain. This CDR3 has 14 residues. V was trimmed by 0 bases and J by 8 bases, leaving 13 bases between them. In DNA, the CDR3 is TGCGCCAGCAGTCAATCGAAAGTTAACGGGGGCTACACCTTC. Translating it yields CASSQSKVNGGYTF.

J is TRBJ2-3 and V is TRBV11-3; 10 bases fit TRBD2. The CDR3 is made up of 14 amino acids. V was pared by 2 bases and J by 8 bases, with 4 bases of the junction left unmatched. Germline V gene lookup returns CDR1 SGHNT and CDR2 YENEEA. This chain's CDR3 is CASSLSGGGGTQYF. As DNA, the CDR3 is TGTGCCAGCAGCTTAAGCGGGGGGGGTGGTACGCAGTATTTT. Full variable domain (outside the CDR3, taken from reference TRBV11-3 and TRBJ2-3): EAGVVQSPRYKIIEKKQPVAFWCNPISGHNTLYWYLQNLGQGPELLIRYENEEAVDDSQLPKDRFSAERLKGVDSTLKIQPAELGDSAVYLCASSLSGGGGTQYFGPGTRLTVL.

CDR3 residues: CASSLAGQGPEGYTF. CDR3 sequence (DNA): TGCGCCAGCAGCTTGGCAGGACAGGGGCCGGAAGGCTACACCTTC. This rearrangement joins TRBV5-1 to TRBJ1-2; TRBD1 aligns across 9 bases. CDR3 length equals 15 residues. V was clipped by 0 bases and J by 8 bases; unmatched bases: 8. Germline V gene data show CDR1 as SGHRS and CDR2 as YFSETQ.

This clonotype was counted a single time. The CDR3 nucleotides read TGCGCCAGCAGCTACGGCACGCGGACCCCGGGGAACTATGGCTACACCTTC. Protein product: CASSYGTRTPGNYGYTF. V gene TRBV5-1 combines with J gene TRBJ1-2; D is uncertain. Germline-derived CDR1 and CDR2 are SGHRS and YFSETQ. CDR3 length: 17 residues. Trimming left V 3 bases short and J 2 bases short, with 20 bases between.

V is TRBV29-1 and J is TRBJ1-4, with TRBD1 identical over 9 bases. V shed 7 bases, J shed 4 bases, and the junction held 7 bases outside the gene matches. The V gene's germline CDR1 is SQVTM and CDR2 ANQGSEA. This CDR3 has 14 residues. The CDR3 loop is CSARTGALNEKLFF. The CDR3 DNA reads as TGCAGCGCCCGGACAGGGGCCCTTAATGAAAAACTGTTTTTT.